The 9 T cell receptor beta chains presented below share a single source sample, sequenced in a study of T cell responses to AZD1222 COVID-19 vaccine. Libraries were prepared by immunoSEQ multiplex PCR; TCRdb keeps only in-frame clonotypes and omits some of them. The table shows 150,000 to 200,000 clones, with 90% to 95% occurring only once. The sequenced sample was peripheral blood, obtained 28 days after the second AZD1222 dose. The receptors were gathered from an adult who received the AZD1222 COVID-19 vaccine.

V usage is TRBV28 and J usage is TRBJ2-5; D possibly uses TRBD1 or TRBD2 (6 bases each). CDR3 length: 14 residues. Deletions cut 6 bases from V and 4 bases from J, with 15 bases between. The germline V gene has CDR1 MDHEN and CDR2 SYDVKM. The CDR3, as DNA: TGTGCCAGCAGCCCCGGGGGACAAATAGAGACCCAGTACTTC. This codes for CASSPGGQIETQYF.

This chain connects TRBV7-2 to TRBJ2-7; the D gene is possibly TRBD1 (5 bases). Trimming shortened V by 0 bases and J by 5 bases, and 8 bases separated the two germline ends. CDR1 and CDR2 (germline): SGHTA, FQGNSA. The CDR3 runs 13 residues. CDR3 DNA: TGTGCCAGCAGCTTAGCACCCAGGGACGAGCAGTACTTC. Encoded protein: CASSLAPRDEQYF.

The gene calls are TRBV15 and TRBJ2-1, with 11 positions matching TRBD2. The CDR3 sequence is 17 residues long. V lost 1 base to trimming and J lost 7 bases; unmatched junction nucleotides: 9. Germline values: CDR1 LNHNV, CDR2 YYDKDF (reference sequence). The DNA of the CDR3 is TGTGCCACCAGCAGAGTATTTCTAGCGGGAGGTGGGAATGAGCAGTTCTTC. Amino acids: CATSRVFLAGGGNEQFF.

The gene calls are TRBV28 and TRBJ1-4; a weak D match, TRBD1 (6 bases). The CDR3 runs to 14 residues. Germline values: CDR1 MDHEN, CDR2 SYDVKM. Deletions cut 6 bases from V and 11 bases from J, with 19 bases between. The CDR3 DNA sequence: TGTGCCAGCAGATCCGGACAGCTTGGAGGGAAACTGTTTTTT. This gives the protein CASRSGQLGGKLFF.

The chain joins TRBV7-2 to TRBJ2-7; 10 bases are a match to TRBD2. This CDR3 comprises 18 residues. Germline CDR1 reads SGHTA; CDR2 reads FQGNSA. The V and J ends lost 0 bases and 1 base, in that order; junction bases with no gene match: 9. The CDR3 sequence: CASSLAGALAGDSYEQYF. DNA for the CDR3: TGTGCCAGCAGCTTAGCCGGGGCCCTAGCGGGGGATTCCTACGAGCAGTACTTC.

The genes are TRBV6-2 or TRBV6-3 and TRBJ1-2, with D maybe TRBD1 (5 bases). CDR1 is MNHEY, CDR2 SVGEGT, per germline. V lost 5 bases, J lost 6 bases, and 16 bases lay in between. The CDR3 extends over 14 amino acids. The CDR3, as DNA: TGTGCCAGCAGTGGGAGGGGACCGCTAAATGGCTACACCTTC. It codes for CASSGRGPLNGYTF.

V and J are TRBV7-2 and TRBJ2-2, with TRBD1 matching over 7 bases. With 0 bases clipped from V and 4 bases from J, the junction kept 2 bases outside the gene matches. This CDR3 spans 15 amino acids. Germline V gene sequence: CDR1 SGHTA, CDR2 FQGNSA. CDR3 residues: CASSLAGGSTGELFF. The CDR3 bases are TGTGCCAGCAGCTTAGCAGGGGGCAGCACCGGGGAGCTGTTTTTT.

This chain connects TRBV14 to TRBJ1-1; D is ambiguous. The germline V gene encodes CDR1 SGHDN and CDR2 FVKESK. The CDR3 covers 14 residues. V was shortened by 3 bases and J by 0 bases, with 8 bases between the two germline ends. CDR3 in amino acids: CASSHRTVNTEAFF. CDR3 nucleotides: TGTGCCAGCAGCCACCGGACGGTGAACACTGAAGCTTTCTTT.

The chain has TRBV21-1 and TRBJ2-7; TRBD1 is taken as the D call from the table, unchecked against the DNA. TRBV21-1 is shown as a pseudogene. There are 17 residues in the CDR3. The CDR3 sequence is CASSKSQGQGHTYEQYF. Written as DNA, the CDR3 is TGTGCCAGCAGCAAATCCCAGGGACAGGGGCACACCTACGAGCAGTACTTC.